The clone carrying this T cell receptor (beta chain) turned up a few times. The sample belongs to a study of identical twins. The CDR3 is 14 amino acids. Trimming removed 2 bases at V and 5 bases at J, with 11 bases between. Germline V gene sequence: CDR1 ENHRY, CDR2 SYGVKD. TCRdb re-called the 5' RACE reads through MiXCR, storing one row per CDR3 protein. The profile shows 600,000 to 850,000 distinct CDR3 sequences, about 20% of them singletons. These data also formed part of another study, on T cells expressing NK-cell markers.

The material sequenced was PBMCs. The clonotype originates from a woman between 18 and 29 years old in good health. The chain couples TRBV10-3 to TRBJ2-3, with D maybe TRBD2 (6 bases). The chain's CDR3 is CAISEAGKGDTQYF. DNA of the CDR3: TGTGCCATCAGTGAGGCGGGGAAGGGAGATACGCAGTATTTT.